The 15 T cell receptor beta chains listed next were all sequenced from one sample in a study of cytomegalovirus exposure and HLA in healthy donors. PCR primers comprised 60 Vbeta and 13 Jbeta primers. Data came from immunoSEQ multiplex PCR; TCRdb stores just in-frame clones and leaves some out. The sample includes 210,000 or so clones, roughly 84% of them seen just once. Sequencing was done on a sample of PBMCs. The receptors originated from a boy aged 2 to 10 in good health and CMV-seronegative.

The V call is TRBV10-2, the J call TRBJ2-7; 13 nucleotides align to TRBD2. The CDR3 is made up of 16 amino acids. V lost 8 bases to trimming and J lost 0 bases; unmatched junction nucleotides: 7. Germline V gives CDR1 WSHSY, CDR2 SAAADI. CDR3 DNA: TGCGCCAGCGGGGGACTAGCGGGGAAGAGCTCCTACGAGCAGTACTTC. It translates to CASGGLAGKSSYEQYF.

The rearrangement links TRBV19 to TRBJ1-2; maybe TRBD1 (6 bases). The CDR3 extends over 13 amino acids. CDR1 LNHDA and CDR2 SQIVND come from the germline V gene (reference sequence). V lost 5 bases and J lost 8, with 15 bases in between. This CDR3 is CASSARGSGGYTF. CDR3 nucleotides: TGTGCCAGTAGTGCGAGGGGGTCCGGGGGCTACACCTTC.

A single count supports this clone. The chain links TRBV7-3 to TRBJ1-1; a possible D gene is TRBD1 (6 bases). V shed 2 bases and J shed 8 bases, with 12 bases lying between them. CDR1 is SGHTA and CDR2 is FQGTGA in the germline V gene. The CDR3 totals 13 residues. The CDR3 loop reads CASSLSRQAEAFF. The CDR3 nucleotides read TGTGCCAGCAGCTTATCCCGACAGGCCGAAGCTTTCTTT.

The chain links TRBV30 to TRBJ2-5; a weak D match, TRBD2 (6 bases). Germline V lookup: CDR1 GTSNPN, CDR2 SVGIG (reference sequence). The CDR3 has 13 residues. V was shortened by 6 bases and J by 5 bases, with 16 bases between the two germline ends. Here the CDR3 DNA reads TGTGCCTGCGGGAGTACCCCGGACGAGACCCAGTACTTC. This gives the protein CACGSTPDETQYF.

V is TRBV7-8 and J is TRBJ2-2, with D possibly matching TRBD2 (5 bases). CDR1 is SGHVS, CDR2 FQNEAQ, per germline. V lost 1 base and J 2 bases, leaving 14 bases between the germline ends. The CDR3 spans 17 residues. The DNA for the CDR3 is TGTGCCAGCAGCTTAGAGTGGGGAGAGAGCAACACCGGGGAGCTGTTTTTT. Translating gives CASSLEWGESNTGELFF.

The rearrangement links TRBV2 to TRBJ1-4, with 7 positions matching TRBD1. Trimming cost V 10 bases and J 5 bases; bases outside gene matches: 7. This CDR3 region has 13 residues. The V gene's germline CDR1 is SNHLY and CDR2 FYNNEI. The CDR3 is CANQGTDNEKLFF. The DNA for the CDR3 is TGTGCCAACCAAGGGACAGACAATGAAAAACTGTTTTTT.

CDR3 bases: TGTGCCAGCAGTTACTCAAGACAGGGTACAGATACGCAGTATTTT. Encoded protein: CASSYSRQGTDTQYF. J is TRBJ2-3 and V is TRBV6-6, with 7 nucleotides matching TRBD1. The CDR3 totals 15 residues. The V gene end was trimmed by 0 bases and the J gene end by 3 bases; junction bases not matched to a gene: 3. CDR1 is MNHNY, CDR2 SVGAGI, per germline (reference sequence).

This chain connects TRBV5-8 to TRBJ1-1; no clear D. The germline V gene encodes CDR1 SGHTS and CDR2 YDEGEE. Trimming took off 4 bases at V and 3 bases at J, with 16 bases between the two ends. The length of the CDR3 is 15 residues. This CDR3 reads CASSISASAYTEAFF. In DNA form, the CDR3 reads TGTGCCAGCAGCATCTCAGCCAGCGCCTACACTGAAGCTTTCTTT.

This clone was recorded once. The chain uses TRBV7-2 and TRBJ2-1; D may be TRBD1 (5 bases). V gave up 8 bases and J gave up 3 bases, with 14 bases separating them. This CDR3 contains 14 residues. CDR1 SGHTA and CDR2 FQGNSA come from the germline V gene. The CDR3 nucleotides are TGTGCCAGCCTTATATCCAGGGACTACAATGAGCAGTTCTTC. Residues: CASLISRDYNEQFF.

V and J are TRBV4-1 and TRBJ1-5, with TRBD1 as a possible D gene (5 bases). The germline V and J ends were trimmed by 0 bases and 5 bases, with 11 bases remaining between them. The CDR3 has 15 amino acids. CDR1 and CDR2 from the germline V gene are MGHRA and YSYEKL. The DNA for the CDR3 is TGCGCCAGCAGCCAAGATGGGGCTTACCATCAGCCCCAGCATTTT. Encoded protein: CASSQDGAYHQPQHF.

The CDR3 nucleotides read TGTGCCAGCAGCGTAGATCCGGGGAATCAGCCCCAGCATTTT. Its translation is CASSVDPGNQPQHF. The V gene is TRBV9, the J gene TRBJ1-5; D unresolved. Germline-derived CDR1 and CDR2 are SGDLS and YYNGEE. V was cut by 0 bases and J by 4 bases, with 8 bases left in between. This CDR3 region has 14 residues.

The V and J genes are TRBV27 and TRBJ1-5; no clear D. V lost 4 bases to trimming and J lost 0 bases, with 4 bases between them. Germline V gene sequence: CDR1 MNHEY, CDR2 SMNVEV (reference sequence). The CDR3 covers 13 residues. CDR3: CASSYSSNQPQHF. As DNA, the CDR3 is TGTGCCAGCAGTTACAGTAGCAATCAGCCCCAGCATTTT.

The chain employs TRBV18 and TRBJ2-3; D gene ambiguous. CDR3 length: 12 amino acids. V lost 4 bases and J lost 6, with 8 bases in between. Germline loops: CDR1 KGHSH, CDR2 LQKENI. This CDR3 is CASSLREDTQYF. The CDR3 nucleotides read TGTGCCAGCTCACTCCGAGAGGATACGCAGTATTTT. Based on the CDR3 plus reference TRBV18 and TRBJ2-3, the full variable domain is NAGVMQNPRHLVRRRGQEARLRCSPMKGHSHVYWYRQLPEEGLKFMVYLQKENIIDESGMPKERFSAEFPKEGPSILRIQQVVRGDSAAYFCASSLREDTQYFGPGTRLTVL.

The gene calls are TRBV19 and TRBJ2-3; TRBD2 is a possible D gene (6 bases). The CDR3 loop spans 16 amino acids. V was clipped by 5 bases and J by 3 bases, with 18 bases between them. Germline V gene sequence: CDR1 LNHDA, CDR2 SQIVND (reference sequence). CDR3 residues: CASSPGGAGFTDTQYF. Here the CDR3 DNA reads TGTGCCAGTAGTCCCGGGGGAGCGGGCTTTACAGATACGCAGTATTTT. Looking up the rest from reference TRBV19 and TRBJ2-3 gives the full variable domain: DGGITQSPKYLFRKEGQNVTLSCEQNLNHDAMYWYRQDPGQGLRLIYYSQIVNDFQKGDIAEGYSVSREKKESFPLTVTSAQKNPTAFYLCASSPGGAGFTDTQYFGPGTRLTVL.

Worth noting for this clone: At one end the junction does not follow the germline gene, possibly because of a read error. The chain combines TRBV7-7 with TRBJ2-1, with TRBD2 matching over 10 bases. The CDR3 covers 15 residues. Germline V gene sequence: CDR1 SSHAT, CDR2 FNYEAQ (reference sequence). For the CDR3, the DNA is TGTGCTAGCAGCCCAGCGGGAGGGCCGGACAATGAGCAGTTCTTC. Its translation is CASSPAGGPDNEQFF.